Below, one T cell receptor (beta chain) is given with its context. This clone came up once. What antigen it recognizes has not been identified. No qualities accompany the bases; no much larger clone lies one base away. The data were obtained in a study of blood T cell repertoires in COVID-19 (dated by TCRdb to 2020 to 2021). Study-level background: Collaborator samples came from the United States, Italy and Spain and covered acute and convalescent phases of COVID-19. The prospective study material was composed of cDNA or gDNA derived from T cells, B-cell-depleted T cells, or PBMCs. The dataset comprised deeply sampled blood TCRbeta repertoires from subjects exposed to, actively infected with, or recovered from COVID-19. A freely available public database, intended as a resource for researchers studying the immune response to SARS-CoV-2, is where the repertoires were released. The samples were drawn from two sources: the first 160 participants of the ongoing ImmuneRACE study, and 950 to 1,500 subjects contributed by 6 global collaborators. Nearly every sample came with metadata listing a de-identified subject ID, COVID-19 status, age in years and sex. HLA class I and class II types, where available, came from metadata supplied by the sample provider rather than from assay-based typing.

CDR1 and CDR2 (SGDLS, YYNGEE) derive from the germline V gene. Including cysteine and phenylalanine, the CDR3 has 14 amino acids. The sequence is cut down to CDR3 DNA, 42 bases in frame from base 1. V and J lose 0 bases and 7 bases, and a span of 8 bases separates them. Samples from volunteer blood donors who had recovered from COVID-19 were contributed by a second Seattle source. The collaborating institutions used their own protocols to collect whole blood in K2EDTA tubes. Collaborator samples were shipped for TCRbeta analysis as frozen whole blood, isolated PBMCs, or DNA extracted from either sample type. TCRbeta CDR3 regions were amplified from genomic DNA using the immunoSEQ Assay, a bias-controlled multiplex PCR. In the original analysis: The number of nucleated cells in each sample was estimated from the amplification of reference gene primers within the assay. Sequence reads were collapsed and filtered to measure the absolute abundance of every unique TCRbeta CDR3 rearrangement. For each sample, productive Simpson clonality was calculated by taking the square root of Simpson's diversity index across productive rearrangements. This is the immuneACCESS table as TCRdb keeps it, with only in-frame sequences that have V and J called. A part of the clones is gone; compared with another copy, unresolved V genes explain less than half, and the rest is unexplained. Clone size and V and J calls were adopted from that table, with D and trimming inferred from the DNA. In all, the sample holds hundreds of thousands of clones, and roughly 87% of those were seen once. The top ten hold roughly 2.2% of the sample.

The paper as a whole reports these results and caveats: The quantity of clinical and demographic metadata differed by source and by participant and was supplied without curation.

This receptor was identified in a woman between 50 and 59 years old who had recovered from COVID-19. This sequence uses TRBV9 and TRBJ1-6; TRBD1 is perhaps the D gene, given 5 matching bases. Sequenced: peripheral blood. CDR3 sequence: CASSVATDNSPLHF. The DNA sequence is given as TGTGCCAGCAGCGTAGCGACAGACAATTCACCCCTCCACTTT.